This T cell receptor beta chain is from a study of long-term antiretroviral therapy in people with HIV. Findings of the study overall: Relative to control repertoires, HIV repertoires exhibited narrower CDR3 length ranges. From the mid-2000s to the late 2010s, blood was obtained, possibly while participants received older ART regimens.

The CDR3 has 15 amino acids. Germline CDR1 reads SGHRS; CDR2 reads YFSETQ. Trimming took 0 bases from V and 5 from J, leaving 15 bases between them. Points on this clone: What it binds is unknown.

Running of the v3.0 immunoSEQ assay took place at survey level. Sequencing set out to capture about 35,000-55,000 T-cell genomes per sample. Measured with immunoSEQ multiplex PCR; TCRdb has only the in-frame clones, and not every one. The sample has 20,000 to 25,000 clones, around 83% seen once. The chain uses TRBV5-1 and TRBJ2-7, with D perhaps TRBD1 (6 bases). The sequencing used unsorted PBMCs, collected 0.1 years before starting antiretroviral therapy. The receptor was derived from a man aged 18 to 30 with HIV. CDR3 protein: CASSLVGRGRHEQYF. DNA for the CDR3: TGCGCCAGCAGCTTGGTGGGCAGGGGCAGGCACGAGCAGTACTTC. The whole variable domain, remainder taken from reference TRBV5-1 and TRBJ2-7, is KAGVTQTPRYLIKTRGQQVTLSCSPISGHRSVSWYQQTPGQGLQFLFEYFSETQRNKGNFPGRFSGRQFSNSRSEMNVSTLELGDSALYLCASSLVGRGRHEQYFGPGTRLTVT.